The entry below describes one T cell receptor beta chain. Assay: immunoSEQ multiplex PCR; the TCRdb copy retains only in-frame clones and omits some. The table has about 32,000 clones, around 75% seen once. This sample was included in a study of cytotoxic CD8 clonotypes in ibrutinib-treated CLL. Study context: The group held over nine relapsed/refractory and about 15 treatment-naive patients, with under 18 IGHV unmutated. Among patients, some 24 responded partially and 2 completely; roughly 14 then stayed remitted and roughly 12 progressed after median around 70 months.

With cryopreserved PBMCs as the source, roughly 2 micrograms of genomic DNA went to TCR beta libraries. Trimming shortened V by 2 bases and J by 1 base, and 6 bases separated the two germline ends. CDR1 SGHNT and CDR2 YYREEE come from the germline V gene (reference sequence). This CDR3 comprises 13 residues. The specimen was PBMCs, collected at disease progression, from a patient treated with ibrutinib. This sequence was found in a human donor with chronic lymphocytic leukemia. V gene TRBV5-4 combines with J gene TRBJ1-1; a possible D gene is TRBD1 (6 bases). CDR3 loop: CASSLGGNTEAFF. The CDR3 DNA follows: TGTGCCAGCAGCTTAGGGGGGAACACTGAAGCTTTCTTT.